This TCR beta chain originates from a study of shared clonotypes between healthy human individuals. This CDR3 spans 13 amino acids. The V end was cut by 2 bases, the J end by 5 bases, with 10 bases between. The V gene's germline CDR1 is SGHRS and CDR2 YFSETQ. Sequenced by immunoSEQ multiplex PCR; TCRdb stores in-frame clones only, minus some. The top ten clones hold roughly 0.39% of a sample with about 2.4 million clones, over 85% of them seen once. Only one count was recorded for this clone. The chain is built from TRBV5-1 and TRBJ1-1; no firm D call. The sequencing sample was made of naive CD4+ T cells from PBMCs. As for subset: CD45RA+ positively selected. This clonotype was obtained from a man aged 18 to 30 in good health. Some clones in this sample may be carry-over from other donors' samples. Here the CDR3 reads CASSLTYSTEAFF. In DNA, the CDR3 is TGCGCCAGCAGCTTAACTTACAGTACTGAAGCTTTCTTT.